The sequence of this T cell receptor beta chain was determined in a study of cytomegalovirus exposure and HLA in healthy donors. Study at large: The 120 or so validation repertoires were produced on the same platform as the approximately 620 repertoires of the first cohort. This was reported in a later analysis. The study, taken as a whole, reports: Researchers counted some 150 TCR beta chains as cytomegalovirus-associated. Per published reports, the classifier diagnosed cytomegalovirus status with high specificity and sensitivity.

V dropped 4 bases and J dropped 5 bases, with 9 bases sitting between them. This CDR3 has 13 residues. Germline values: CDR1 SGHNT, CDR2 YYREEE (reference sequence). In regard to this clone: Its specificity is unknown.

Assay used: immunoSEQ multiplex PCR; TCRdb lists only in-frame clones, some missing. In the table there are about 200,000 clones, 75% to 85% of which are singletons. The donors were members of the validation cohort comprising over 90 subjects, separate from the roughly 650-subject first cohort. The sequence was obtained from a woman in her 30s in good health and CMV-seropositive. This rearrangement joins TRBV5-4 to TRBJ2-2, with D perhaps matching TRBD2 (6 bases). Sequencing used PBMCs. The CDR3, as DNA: TGTGCCAGCAGCCGTGGGGGGACCGGGGAGCTGTTTTTT. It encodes CASSRGGTGELFF.